The clone carrying this T cell receptor beta chain came up once. Its target is not known. These data originate in a study of radiotherapy plus CTLA-4 blockade in lung cancer. About the research overall: In under 20% of patients, objective responses were seen; around 31% had disease control.

Trimming pared 7 bases from V and 3 bases from J, leaving 12 bases between. CDR1 is MNHEY, CDR2 SVGAGI, per germline. The CDR3 has 13 residues. Data came from immunoSEQ multiplex PCR; TCRdb stores just in-frame clones and leaves some out. The sample has 85,000 to 120,000 clones, under 90% seen once. Study conclusions and caveats: Expansion of tumor-derived TCR clones was observed in blood after radiotherapy plus ipilimumab. Increased serum interferon-beta after radiation also reportedly predicted response strongly.

The source is a human donor with non-small cell lung cancer that progressed on radiotherapy plus ipilimumab. Some clones in this sample may be carry-over from other donors' samples. V is TRBV6-5 and J is TRBJ1-2; no clear D gene. The specimen was peripheral blood, collected from a patient treated with radiotherapy plus ipilimumab. CDR3 region: CASKREAYYGYTF. The CDR3 DNA reads as TGTGCCAGCAAAAGGGAGGCTTACTATGGCTACACCTTC.